What follows is one TCR beta chain and its context. Its specificity is not known. Deletions cut 8 bases from V and 4 bases from J, with 20 bases between. Germline CDR1 reads MNHEY; CDR2 reads SMNVEV (reference sequence). This CDR3 region has 15 residues. Vbeta (60) and Jbeta (13) primers were used in the PCR. Some clones are missing from TCRdb's copy, which holds only in-frame ones; the method was immunoSEQ multiplex PCR. The sample lists some 130,000 clones; about 80% were seen once. This specimen comes from a study of cytomegalovirus exposure and HLA in healthy donors. Study-wide background: Prior work identified 95 million to 120 million unique TCR beta sequences in 190 million or so T cells. Notes on the study in general: Around 160 TCR beta chains were listed as cytomegalovirus-associated. CMV antigen specificity was confirmed in vitro for a few CMV-associated chains.

Material for sequencing was PBMCs. The receptor was derived from a man younger than 40 in good health and CMV-seronegative. The J gene is TRBJ1-1, the V gene TRBV27; D is undetermined. Here the CDR3 reads CASAADTYLGTEAFF. The DNA of the CDR3 is TGTGCCAGCGCCGCAGACACTTACTTGGGCACTGAAGCTTTCTTT.